The sequence of this T cell receptor beta chain was determined in a study of cytomegalovirus exposure and HLA in healthy donors. Study-level background: The Caucasian-associated ancestry cluster held about 80% of approximately 400 genotyped donors.

CDR3 length: 15 amino acids. CDR1 and CDR2 from the germline V gene are SGHKS and YYEKEE (reference sequence). The V gene end was trimmed by 4 bases and the J gene end by 1 base; junction bases not matched to a gene: 4. For this clone: Its target is not known.

Whole-study findings and limits: Based on reports, TCR beta sequences accurately predicted HLA-A and HLA-B alleles for most subjects. In a later analysis, 16,951 TCR beta sequences were associated with HLA alleles at 0.05 false discovery rate.

Both 60 Vbeta primers and 13 Jbeta primers went into the PCR. Libraries were prepared by immunoSEQ multiplex PCR; TCRdb keeps only in-frame clonotypes and omits some of them. The data hold 200,000 to 250,000 clones, with almost 85% observed a single time. This clonotype originated in a woman aged 40 to 50 in good health and CMV-seronegative. The chain is built from TRBV5-5 and TRBJ2-1, with 8 bases aligning to TRBD1. Source material: PBMCs. CDR3 sequence: CASSQQGGSYNEQFF. The CDR3 DNA reads as TGTGCCAGCAGCCAACAGGGGGGTTCCTACAATGAGCAGTTCTTC.